The entry that follows covers one TCR beta chain sequence. What it binds is not known. Germline assignment: CDR1 LNHDA and CDR2 SQIVND (reference sequence). This CDR3 region has 15 residues. The junction had 3 bases not matched to a gene; V was cut back by 2 bases and J by 2 bases. Clones were read by immunoSEQ multiplex PCR, and TCRdb kept only the in-frame ones, dropping some. Here the sample spans roughly 32,000 clones, approximately 80% being singletons. The sample comes from a study of radiotherapy plus CTLA-4 blockade in lung cancer. Findings of the study overall: Dynamics of early blood T cell clones, together with interferon-beta, were reportedly the best predictors of response.

Source: peripheral blood, taken from a patient treated with radiotherapy plus ipilimumab. J is TRBJ2-3 and V is TRBV19; 8 bases agree with TRBD2. This sequence originates from a human donor with non-small cell lung cancer that progressed on radiotherapy plus ipilimumab. The CDR3 reads CASSISGGFTDTQYF. The CDR3 DNA reads as TGTGCCAGTAGTATAAGCGGGGGATTCACAGATACGCAGTATTTT.